This TCR beta chain emerged from a study of T cell repertoires in cytomegalovirus infection. Study at large: A matching HLA type, together with CMV infection, was signaled by public TCR beta signatures.

As regards this clonotype: Antigen: not known.

TCRdb processed the reads anew with MiXCR; each CDR3 protein has one entry. The sample lists about 400,000 distinct CDR3 sequences; about a sixth were seen once. Findings and limits, study-wide: Pooled public TCR beta family frequency picked out CMV carriers with the relevant HLA. HLA-C-restricted CMV-specific TCR beta clonotypes were dominant in the ex vivo response.

V shed 2 bases, J shed 5 bases, and the junction held 9 bases outside the gene matches. The germline gives CDR1 ENHRY, CDR2 SYGVKD. The CDR3 contains 17 residues. The receptor comes from a human donor in good health (CMV status not recorded). Some clones in this sample may be carry-over from other donors' samples. Sequenced: PBMCs. The chain has TRBV10-3 and TRBJ2-5; the match to TRBD1 covers 12 bases. The chain's CDR3 is CAISEHRDRGRGETQYF. The CDR3 DNA reads TGTGCCATCAGTGAGCACCGGGACAGGGGGCGCGGCGAGACCCAGTACTTC.